These 20 T cell receptor beta chains came from one sample sequenced in a study of tumor-infiltrating lymphocytes in localized non-small cell lung cancer. The table came from immunoSEQ multiplex PCR; TCRdb's copy has only in-frame clones and leaves some out. This table has about 15,000 clones, 65% to 85% appearing once. Sequenced sample: uninvolved lung tissue not adjacent to the tumor. The source is a human donor with non-small cell lung cancer.

Only a few counts were recorded for this clone. The V call is TRBV10-3, the J call TRBJ2-1; 13 nucleotides line up with TRBD2. V shed 4 bases and J 9 bases; nucleotides not matched to a gene: 6. The germline CDR1 and CDR2 sequences are ENHRY and SYGVKD. This CDR3 region has 15 residues. The CDR3 protein is CAISGGTSGISEQFF. The CDR3, as DNA: TGTGCCATCAGTGGAGGGACTAGCGGGATTTCTGAGCAGTTCTTC.

V is TRBV28 and J is TRBJ2-3; D call uncertain. Deletions cut 1 base from V and 6 bases from J, with 11 bases between. Germline-derived CDR1 and CDR2 are MDHEN and SYDVKM. The length of the CDR3 is 14 residues. The CDR3 is CASSLLSFPDTQYF. The CDR3 region has the DNA TGTGCCAGCAGTTTATTGAGTTTTCCCGATACGCAGTATTTT.

V usage is TRBV7-9 and J usage is TRBJ1-2; 7 bases agree with TRBD1. V shed 1 base and J 7 bases; nucleotides not matched to a gene: 21. CDR3 length equals 19 residues. The germline V gene encodes CDR1 SEHNR and CDR2 FQNEAQ (reference sequence). CDR3 residues: CASSLGRGTDPFERSGYTF. In nucleotides, the CDR3 is TGTGCCAGCAGCTTAGGGAGGGGGACAGATCCTTTTGAAAGGAGTGGCTACACCTTC.

The chain recombines TRBV6-5 with TRBJ1-2, with unresolved D. Trimming shortened V by 7 bases and J by 4 bases, and 19 bases separated the two germline ends. The CDR3 sequence is 15 residues long. Germline V gene sequence: CDR1 MNHEY, CDR2 SVGAGI. DNA of the CDR3: TGTGCCAGCAAAGTGTTTGCGAATAGTGGCTATGGCTACACCTTC. It encodes CASKVFANSGYGYTF.

V usage is TRBV5-1 and J usage is TRBJ2-1, with TRBD2 matching 8 bases. The junction had 5 bases not matched to a gene; V was cut back by 0 bases and J by 3 bases. Germline-derived CDR1 and CDR2 are SGHRS and YFSETQ. The CDR3 is 16 residues long. The CDR3 bases are TGCGCCAGCAGCTTGGCCGCGGGACTAGTCTACAATGAGCAGTTCTTC. Protein sequence: CASSLAAGLVYNEQFF.

V is TRBV19 and J is TRBJ1-1; D gene unclear. The CDR3 spans 16 residues. The germline CDR1 and CDR2 sequences are LNHDA and SQIVND (reference sequence). V was shortened by 1 base and J by 2 bases, with 14 bases between the two germline ends. The CDR3 nucleotides read TGTGCCAGTAGTATAGGCGAGTGGGCGCGAAACACTGAAGCTTTCTTT. Its translation: CASSIGEWARNTEAFF.

The chain uses TRBV7-2 and TRBJ2-3, with 7 bases identical to TRBD1. With 4 bases clipped from V and 5 bases from J, the junction kept 6 bases outside the gene matches. Germline V gene data show CDR1 as SGHTA and CDR2 as FQGNSA. The CDR3 is 14 amino acids. In DNA, the CDR3 is TGTGCCAGCAGCTGGCAGGGGGTAGGAGATACGCAGTATTTT. Amino acid sequence: CASSWQGVGDTQYF.

The chain is built from TRBV11-2 and TRBJ1-2, with D uncertain. The germline V gene encodes CDR1 SGHAT and CDR2 FQNNGV. The CDR3 spans 14 residues. V was trimmed by 5 bases and J by 4 bases, leaving 14 bases between them. The CDR3 is CASSLAGPGYGYTF. The CDR3 nucleotides are TGTGCCAGCAGCCTAGCAGGACCGGGCTATGGCTACACCTTC.

The genes are TRBV29-1 and TRBJ2-3; 10 bases match TRBD2. The CDR3 runs to 17 residues. CDR1 and CDR2 from the germline V gene are SQVTM and ANQGSEA. The V segment lost 6 bases and the J segment 6 bases; nucleotides outside the gene matches: 18. This CDR3 reads CSVRIPGLATLEDTQYF. The CDR3 bases are TGCAGCGTAAGAATCCCGGGACTAGCGACCCTAGAGGATACGCAGTATTTT.

The chain employs TRBV28 and TRBJ1-1; 8 bases are a match to TRBD1. Germline CDR1 is MDHEN and CDR2 is SYDVKM. V shed 10 bases, J shed 5 bases, and the junction held 9 bases outside the gene matches. This CDR3 region has 13 residues. The CDR3 loop is CATRTGLLTEAFF. The CDR3 bases are TGTGCCACCCGGACAGGGTTATTAACTGAAGCTTTCTTT.

The chain combines TRBV4-1 with TRBJ1-1; 7 nucleotides align to TRBD1. This CDR3 comprises 15 residues. Trimming at V came to 4 bases and at J to 0 bases, leaving 5 bases not matched to a gene. Germline V lookup: CDR1 MGHRA, CDR2 YSYEKL. The CDR3, as DNA: TGCGCCAGCAGCCTGCGACAGGGCATGAACACTGAAGCTTTCTTT. Protein sequence: CASSLRQGMNTEAFF.

J is TRBJ2-7 and V is TRBV20-1; D ambiguous. V lost 4 bases and J lost 6, with 10 bases in between. The CDR3 has 11 residues. The germline V gene has CDR1 DFQATT and CDR2 SNEGSKA (reference sequence). The CDR3 region is CSAIDIREQYF. The CDR3 DNA reads TGCAGTGCTATTGACATCCGCGAGCAGTACTTC.

This clone appeared once. The chain combines TRBV15 with TRBJ1-5; perhaps TRBD1 as D (5 bases). The V gene lost 5 bases and the J gene lost 1 base, with 9 bases spanning the gap. CDR3 length equals 14 residues. Germline assignment: CDR1 LNHNV and CDR2 YYDKDF (reference sequence). Written as DNA, the CDR3 is TGTGCCACCAGCTTAGGGACGAGCAATCAGCCCCAGCATTTT. This codes for CATSLGTSNQPQHF.

This chain uses TRBV7-9 with TRBJ2-7, with TRBD2 as a possible D gene (5 bases). V shed 0 bases and J shed 2 bases, with 5 bases lying between them. Germline CDR1 is SEHNR and CDR2 is FQNEAQ (reference sequence). The CDR3 extends over 13 amino acids. CDR3 in amino acids: CASSLAGTYEQYF. The CDR3 DNA follows: TGTGCCAGCAGCTTAGCCGGGACCTACGAGCAGTACTTC.

This sequence joins TRBV6-1 and TRBJ2-2, with a tentative D call TRBD2 (6 bases). This CDR3 contains 13 residues. V lost 8 bases and J lost 1, with 8 bases in between. Looked up from germline, CDR1 is MNHNS and CDR2 is SASEGT. This CDR3 is CASFSGNTGELFF. CDR3 bases: TGTGCCAGCTTTAGCGGGAACACCGGGGAGCTGTTTTTT.

The rearrangement uses TRBV2 and TRBJ1-1; D remains ambiguous. The CDR3 totals 12 residues. With 3 bases removed from V and 7 bases from J, the gap between germline ends came to 9 bases. Germline V CDR1 and CDR2: SNHLY, FYNNEI. The CDR3 loop reads CASSDSGFEAFF. In DNA, the CDR3 is TGTGCCAGCAGTGACTCAGGATTTGAAGCTTTCTTT.

The V gene is TRBV5-4, the J gene TRBJ2-1; a weak D match, TRBD1 (6 bases). V was trimmed by 7 bases and J by 8 bases, leaving 22 bases between them. Germline V CDR1 and CDR2: SGHNT, YYREEE (reference sequence). This CDR3 region has 15 residues. In nucleotides, the CDR3 is TGTGCCAGCTCCCCTGGGACCAGGGGACCCCATGAGCAGTTCTTC. Amino acids: CASSPGTRGPHEQFF.

The rearrangement joins TRBV18 to TRBJ2-3; maybe TRBD1 (6 bases). In germline, CDR1 is KGHSH, CDR2 LQKENI. The CDR3 is made up of 13 amino acids. Trimming pared 3 bases from V and 10 bases from J, leaving 14 bases between. In DNA, the CDR3 is TGTGCCAGCTCACCTAACACAGGGAAGGCGCAGTATTTT. Residues: CASSPNTGKAQYF.

The chain combines TRBV19 with TRBJ1-2, with TRBD1 matching over 8 bases. Trimming at V came to 7 bases and at J to 5 bases, leaving 9 bases not matched to a gene. The CDR3 extends over 14 amino acids. CDR1 is LNHDA and CDR2 is SQIVND in the germline V gene (reference sequence). CDR3 residues: CASTPPNRGYGYTF. The CDR3 DNA sequence: TGTGCCAGTACCCCACCGAACAGGGGGTATGGCTACACCTTC.

V is TRBV27 and J is TRBJ1-4, with D tentatively TRBD1 (5 bases). Germline CDR1 reads MNHEY; CDR2 reads SMNVEV (reference sequence). CDR3 length: 16 residues. V was pared by 5 bases and J by 8 bases, with 21 bases between. CDR3 in DNA: TGTGCCAGCAGTCCCAATGGGGCTACCTCTAGGGAAAAACTGTTTTTT. Translated: CASSPNGATSREKLFF. Combining the CDR3 with reference TRBV27 and TRBJ1-4 gives the whole variable domain EAQVTQNPRYLITVTGKKLTVTCSQNMNHEYMSWYRQDPGLGLRQIYYSMNVEVTDKGDVPEGYKVSRKEKRNFPLILESPSPNQTSLYFCASSPNGATSREKLFFGSGTQLSVL.